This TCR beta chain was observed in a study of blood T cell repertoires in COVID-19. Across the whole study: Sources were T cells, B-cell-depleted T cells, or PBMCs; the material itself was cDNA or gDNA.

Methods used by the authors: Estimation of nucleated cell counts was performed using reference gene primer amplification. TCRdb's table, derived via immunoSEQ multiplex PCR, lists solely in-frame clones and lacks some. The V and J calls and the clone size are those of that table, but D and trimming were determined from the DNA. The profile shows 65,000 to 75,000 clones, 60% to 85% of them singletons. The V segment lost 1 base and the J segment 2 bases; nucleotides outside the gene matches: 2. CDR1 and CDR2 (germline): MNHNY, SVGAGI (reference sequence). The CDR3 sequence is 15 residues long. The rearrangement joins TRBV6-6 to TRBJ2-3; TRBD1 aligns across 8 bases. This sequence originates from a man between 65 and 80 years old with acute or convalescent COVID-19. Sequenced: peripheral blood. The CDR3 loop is CASSYWDRTTDTQYF. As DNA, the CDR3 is TGTGCCAGCAGTTACTGGGACAGGACCACAGATACGCAGTATTTT.